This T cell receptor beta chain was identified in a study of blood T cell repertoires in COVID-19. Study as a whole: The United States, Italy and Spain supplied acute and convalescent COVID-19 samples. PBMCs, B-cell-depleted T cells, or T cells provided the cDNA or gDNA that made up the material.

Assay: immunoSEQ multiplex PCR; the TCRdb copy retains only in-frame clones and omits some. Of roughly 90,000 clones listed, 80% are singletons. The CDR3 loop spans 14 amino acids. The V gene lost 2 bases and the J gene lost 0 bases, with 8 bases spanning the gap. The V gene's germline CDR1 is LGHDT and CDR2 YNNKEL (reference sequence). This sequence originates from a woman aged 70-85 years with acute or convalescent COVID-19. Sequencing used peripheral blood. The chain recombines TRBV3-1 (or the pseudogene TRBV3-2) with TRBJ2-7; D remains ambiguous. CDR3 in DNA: TGTGCCAGCAGCCAATTTCAGGACTCCTACGAGCAGTACTTC. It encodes CASSQFQDSYEQYF.